These 3 T cell receptor beta chains originate from one sample sequenced in a study of shared clonotypes between healthy human individuals (dated by TCRdb to about 2020). Receptor amplification or capture employed the immunoSEQ multiplex PCR assay. The table comes from immuneACCESS by way of TCRdb, which keeps in-frame sequences with V and J called. Part of the clones is missing from these tables; in studies checked, under half for an unresolved V gene and the rest for unknown reasons. The sample table holds 2.3 million or so clones, of which about 92% were seen once. The ten largest make up 0.3% to 0.4% of the sample. The sequencing sample was made of naive CD4+ T cells from PBMCs. In light of the paper, this sample's cell subset or site label describes: CD45RA+ positively selected. Source of these receptors: a man aged 18 to 29 in good health. Some clones in this sample may be carry-over from other donors' samples.

This clone was counted once. The gene calls are TRBV4-2 and TRBJ1-3; D is ambiguous. The germline V gene encodes CDR1 LGHNA and CDR2 YNFKEQ. The length of the CDR3 is 14 residues. V lost 5 bases and J lost 4, with 12 bases in between. CDR3 region: CASSVRSEGNTIYF. The CDR3 DNA sequence: TGTGCCAGCAGCGTAAGGAGTGAGGGAAACACCATATATTTT.

The V call is TRBV6-5, the J call TRBJ1-5; 7 bases are a match to TRBD1. Germline values: CDR1 MNHEY, CDR2 SVGAGI. CDR3 size: 14 residues. V lost 4 bases and J lost 7; bases outside the gene matches: 7. For the CDR3, the DNA is TGTGCCAGCAGTTTCATAGGGGGCAGCCAGCCCCAGCATTTT. It translates to CASSFIGGSQPQHF.

The J gene is TRBJ1-5, the V gene TRBV21-1. TRBV21-1 is given as a pseudogene. This CDR3 spans 16 amino acids. Here the CDR3 reads CASSPTPEFRNQPQHF. The CDR3 DNA reads as TGTGCCAGCAGCCCTACCCCGGAGTTTCGTAATCAGCCCCAGCATTTT.